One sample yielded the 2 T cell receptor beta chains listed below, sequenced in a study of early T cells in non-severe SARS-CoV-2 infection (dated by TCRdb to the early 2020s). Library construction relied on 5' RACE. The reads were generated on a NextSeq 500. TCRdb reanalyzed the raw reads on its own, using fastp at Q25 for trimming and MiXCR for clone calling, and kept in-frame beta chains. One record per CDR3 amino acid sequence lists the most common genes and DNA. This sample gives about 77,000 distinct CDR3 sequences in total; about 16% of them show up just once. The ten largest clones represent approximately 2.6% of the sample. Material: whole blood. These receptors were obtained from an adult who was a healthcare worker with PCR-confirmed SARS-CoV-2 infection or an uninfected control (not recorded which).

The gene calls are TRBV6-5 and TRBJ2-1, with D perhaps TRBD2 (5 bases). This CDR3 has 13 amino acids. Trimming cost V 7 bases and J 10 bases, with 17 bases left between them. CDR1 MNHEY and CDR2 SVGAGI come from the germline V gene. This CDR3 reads CASTRAPEAEQFF. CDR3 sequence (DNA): TGTGCCAGCACCCGAGCGCCGGAGGCGGAGCAGTTCTTC.

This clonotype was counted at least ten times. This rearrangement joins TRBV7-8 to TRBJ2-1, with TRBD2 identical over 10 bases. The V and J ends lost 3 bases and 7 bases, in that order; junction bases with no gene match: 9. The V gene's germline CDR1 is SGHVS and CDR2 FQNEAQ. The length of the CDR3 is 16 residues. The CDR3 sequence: CASSFRTSGNGNEQFF. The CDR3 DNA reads TGTGCCAGCAGCTTCCGGACTAGCGGCAATGGAAATGAGCAGTTCTTC.